This T cell receptor (beta chain) came from a study of radiotherapy plus CTLA-4 blockade in lung cancer. Study overall: Objective response was observed in about 19% of patients, and disease control in about 30%.

CDR1 is MDHEN, CDR2 SYDVKM, per germline. Trimming took off 5 bases at V and 8 bases at J, with 18 bases between the two ends. The CDR3 length is 14 residues. General study results and limits: The study found tumor-derived TCR clones expanded in blood after radiotherapy plus ipilimumab.

Only one count was recorded for this clone. The antigen is not known. CTLA-4 blockade using ipilimumab, together with focal radiation, was received by patients with chemo-refractory metastatic non-small-cell lung cancer. Sequencing was performed with immunoSEQ multiplex PCR; in TCRdb, only in-frame clones are kept and a portion is missing. The repertoire holds under 110,000 clones, approximately 87% seen once, with approximately 2.5% in the top ten. The chain combines TRBV28 with TRBJ1-2; D is uncertain. The sequencing used peripheral blood, collected from a patient treated with radiotherapy plus ipilimumab. This sequence was found in a human donor with non-small cell lung cancer that progressed on radiotherapy plus ipilimumab. Some clones in this sample may be carry-over from other donors' samples. The CDR3 DNA is TGTGCCAGCAGTCTACGGTCGCTCTGGTGGGGCTACACCTTC. Translating gives CASSLRSLWWGYTF.